The 14 T cell receptor beta chains below all came from one sample that was sequenced in a study of T cell responses to AZD1222 COVID-19 vaccine. Repertoires were generated with immunoSEQ multiplex PCR, while TCRdb's copy carries only in-frame clones and drops some. The sample contains around 120,000 clones, 85% to 95% of which appear only once. This specimen was peripheral blood, taken on day 0 of AZD1222 vaccination. These receptors were collected from an adult in good health.

This clone appeared once. The chain couples TRBV30 to TRBJ1-1; 8 bases are shared with TRBD1. The V segment lost 8 bases and the J segment 5 bases; nucleotides outside the gene matches: 7. Germline V lookup: CDR1 GTSNPN, CDR2 SVGIG (reference sequence). The CDR3 spans 12 residues. In DNA form, the CDR3 reads TGTGCCGGGGACAGGAAGAATACTGAAGCTTTCTTT. Translating gives CAGDRKNTEAFF. The whole variable domain, filled in from reference TRBV30 and TRBJ1-1, reads SQTIHQWPATLVQPVGSPLSLECTVEGTSNPNLYWYRQAAGRGLQLLFYSVGIGQISSEVPQNLSASRPQDRQFILSSKKLLLSDSGFYLCAGDRKNTEAFFGQGTRLTVV.

The CDR3 region is CASVGWGGTEAFF. DNA for the CDR3: TGTGCCAGCGTGGGTTGGGGAGGCACTGAAGCTTTCTTT. The chain links TRBV5-6 to TRBJ1-1; D unresolved. The CDR3 has 13 amino acids. The V end was cut by 7 bases, the J end by 4 bases, with 14 bases between. Looked up from germline, CDR1 is SGHDT and CDR2 is YYEEEE.

The sample holds one count of this clone. This rearrangement joins TRBV28 to TRBJ1-2; possible D gene TRBD1, 5 bases. The CDR3 has 14 amino acids. With 6 bases removed from V and 3 bases from J, the gap between germline ends came to 14 bases. CDR1 and CDR2 (germline): MDHEN, SYDVKM. The CDR3 loop reads CASSPTGLYYGYTF. The DNA of the CDR3 is TGTGCCAGCAGCCCTACGGGGCTATACTATGGCTACACCTTC.

The chain links TRBV18 to TRBJ2-5, with D tentatively TRBD2 (5 bases). The germline V and J ends were trimmed by 3 bases and 4 bases, with 15 bases remaining between them. CDR1 is KGHSH and CDR2 is LQKENI in the germline V gene. The CDR3 is made up of 15 amino acids. CDR3 nucleotide sequence: TGTGCCAGCTCACCCCCGGCGGGTAGAGTAGAGACCCAGTACTTC. This gives the protein CASSPPAGRVETQYF.

This chain links TRBV9 with TRBJ2-1; D is unresolved. The CDR3 loop spans 15 amino acids. Trimming removed 0 bases at V and 0 bases at J, with 7 bases between. CDR1 and CDR2 (germline): SGDLS, YYNGEE. CDR3 region: CASSVGPSSYNEQFF. In DNA, the CDR3 is TGTGCCAGCAGCGTAGGTCCCAGCTCCTACAATGAGCAGTTCTTC.

This rearrangement joins TRBV5-1 to TRBJ1-1; D call uncertain. The CDR3 is 17 amino acids. V was trimmed by 0 bases and J by 6 bases, leaving 21 bases between them. Looked up from germline, CDR1 is SGHRS and CDR2 is YFSETQ. The CDR3 spells CASSLGTGLKVGAEAFF. The CDR3 region has the DNA TGCGCCAGCAGCTTGGGGACCGGCCTAAAAGTCGGGGCTGAAGCTTTCTTT.

The chain links TRBV7-3 to TRBJ2-1; 9 nucleotides agree with TRBD2. CDR1 SGHTA and CDR2 FQGTGA come from the germline V gene. The CDR3 runs 20 residues. V shed 1 base, J shed 0 bases, and the junction held 13 bases outside the gene matches. The CDR3 spells CASSLRLGGTSRSSYNEQFF. For the CDR3, the DNA is TGTGCCAGCAGCTTAAGGTTGGGGGGGACTAGCCGAAGCTCCTACAATGAGCAGTTCTTC.

A single count supports this clone. The chain links TRBV5-1 to TRBJ2-7; D not resolved. The CDR3 covers 15 residues. CDR1 is SGHRS, CDR2 YFSETQ, per germline. V lost 0 bases, J lost 3 bases, and 13 bases lay in between. CDR3 residues: CASSLDGVPDYEQYF. The CDR3 DNA reads TGCGCCAGCAGCTTGGATGGGGTCCCCGACTACGAGCAGTACTTC.

CDR3 DNA: TGTGCCAGCAGCTTGGAGCCTAGCGGGGGAGGCCAAGAGACCCAGTACTTC. This encodes CASSLEPSGGGQETQYF. This chain links TRBV5-8 with TRBJ2-5; 10 nucleotides align to TRBD2. The CDR3 runs to 17 residues. Looked up from germline, CDR1 is SGHTS and CDR2 is YDEGEE. J lost 1 base, V lost 0 bases, and 6 bases had no gene match.

The chain uses TRBV30 and TRBJ1-1, with unresolved D. Trimming left V 0 bases short and J 4 bases short, with 6 bases between. CDR1 and CDR2 (germline): GTSNPN, SVGIG (reference sequence). The CDR3 totals 12 residues. The CDR3 reads CAWSVTGTEAFF. The CDR3 DNA reads as TGTGCCTGGAGTGTGACCGGCACTGAAGCTTTCTTT. The variable domain in full, completed from reference TRBV30 and TRBJ1-1, reads SQTIHQWPATLVQPVGSPLSLECTVEGTSNPNLYWYRQAAGRGLQLLFYSVGIGQISSEVPQNLSASRPQDRQFILSSKKLLLSDSGFYLCAWSVTGTEAFFGQGTRLTVV.

This clone appeared a few times. The V gene is TRBV4-2, the J gene TRBJ1-3; no definite D call. The CDR3 runs to 17 residues. Germline CDR1 LGHNA, CDR2 YNFKEQ. The V end was cut by 4 bases, the J end by 3 bases, with 19 bases between. The CDR3: CASSPRVREIGGNTIYF. CDR3 nucleotides: TGTGCCAGCAGCCCGAGAGTTAGGGAGATAGGTGGAAACACCATATATTTT.

This clone occurred once. V gene TRBV29-1 combines with J gene TRBJ2-1, with 12 positions matching TRBD2. Germline CDR1 SQVTM, CDR2 ANQGSEA. The V gene end was trimmed by 6 bases and the J gene end by 9 bases; junction bases not matched to a gene: 6. This CDR3 contains 13 residues. CDR3 DNA sequence: TGCAGCGTCCGGACTAGCGGGGATACTGAGCAGTTCTTC. The encoded protein is CSVRTSGDTEQFF.

On this clone itself: The sample has other DNA sequences that encode this CDR3 too. The chain employs TRBV18 and TRBJ1-1; no reliable D call. The V end was cut by 6 bases, the J end by 0 bases, with 8 bases between. This CDR3 has 13 amino acids. CDR1 is KGHSH, CDR2 LQKENI, per germline. In DNA form, the CDR3 reads TGTGCCAGCTCTCCTGGGTTGAACACTGAAGCTTTCTTT. Its translation: CASSPGLNTEAFF.

The chain joins TRBV2 to TRBJ2-7; TRBD1 matches at 10 bases. J was trimmed by 4 bases and V by 5 bases; bases with no gene match: 5. The CDR3 is 14 residues long. The V gene's germline CDR1 is SNHLY and CDR2 FYNNEI. CDR3 nucleotide sequence: TGTGCCAGCAGTTCCACGGACAGGGGGTACGAGCAGTACTTC. Its protein is CASSSTDRGYEQYF. The full variable domain, completed using reference TRBV2 and TRBJ2-7, is EPEVTQTPSHQVTQMGQEVILRCVPISNHLYFYWYRQILGQKVEFLVSFYNNEISEKSEIFDDQFSVERPDGSNFTLKIRSTKLEDSAMYFCASSSTDRGYEQYFGPGTRLTVT.